Listed below are T cell receptor beta chains from one sample, sequenced in a study of Graves' ophthalmopathy and Graves' hyperthyroidism. MiXCR, applied by TCRdb to the multiplex PCR reads, yields one record per CDR3 protein. The sample lists 300,000 to 500,000 distinct CDR3 sequences, approximately 15% seen once, with roughly 7% in the top ten. Sequenced sample: peripheral blood. The source of these receptors is a woman younger than 30 with stable Graves' hyperthyroidism. The CDR3 runs from the conserved cysteine through the conserved F or W. D genes are given only for firm matches. Not every row has a clone size; where given, it reads once, few, many or a size class.

TRBJ1-2 TRBV12-3/TRBV12-4 many . CASSPGVRVANYGYTF TGTGCCAGCAGCCCGGGGGTACGGGTTGCTAACTATGGCTACACCTTC
TRBJ2-2 TRBV12-3/TRBV12-4 many . CASRVSSGELFF TGTGCCAGCAGGGTTTCAAGCGGGGAGCTGTTTTTT
TRBJ1-1 TRBV27 . . CASKKWGQDTEAFF TGTGCCAGCAAAAAGTGGGGGCAGGACACTGAAGCTTTCTTT
TRBJ1-2 TRBV5-1 few . CASSLSAGRYGYTF TGCGCCAGCAGCTTGTCGGCAGGGCGGTATGGCTACACCTTC
TRBJ1-5 TRBV7-9 many . CASSSNRDRDNQPQHF TGTGCCAGCAGCTCGAACCGGGACCGGGACAATCAGCCCCAGCATTTT
TRBJ1-1 TRBV5-1 many . CASSLGVGGTEAFF TGCGCCAGCAGCTTGGGGGTAGGCGGCACTGAAGCTTTCTTT
TRBJ1-5 TRBV6-1 . . CASSANRETGNQPQHF TGTGCCAGCAGTGCTAACAGGGAGACGGGCAATCAGCCCCAGCATTTT
TRBJ2-4 TRBV7-8 many TRBD2 CASSLAGRDIQYF TGTGCCAGCAGCTTAGCTGGGAGGGACATTCAGTACTTC
TRBJ1-5 TRBV6-2/TRBV6-3 . . CASSYVEPNQPQHF TGTGCCAGCAGTTACGTAGAGCCCAATCAGCCCCAGCATTTT
TRBJ2-2 TRBV7-2 many TRBD2 CASSLAGGDLGELFF TGTGCCAGCAGCTTAGCGGGGGGGGATCTCGGGGAGCTGTTTTTT
TRBJ2-5 TRBV29-1 few TRBD2 CSVGASGGPQETQYF TGCAGCGTGGGGGCTAGCGGGGGGCCCCAAGAGACCCAGTACTTC
TRBJ2-5 TRBV6-2/TRBV6-3 many . CASRDGSQETQYF TGTGCCAGCAGGGACGGATCTCAAGAGACCCAGTACTTC
TRBJ1-6 TRBV6-5 many . CASSYREGSPLHF TGTGCCAGCAGTTACAGGGAGGGTTCACCCCTCCACTTT
TRBJ2-7 TRBV7-2 many . CASSPRSEGSYEQYF TGTGCCAGCAGCCCTCGTAGCGAGGGCTCCTACGAGCAGTACTTC
TRBJ1-1 TRBV19 many . CASSIAGRVTEAFF TGTGCCAGTAGTATAGCCGGAAGGGTTACTGAAGCTTTCTTT
TRBJ2-2 TRBV12-3/TRBV12-4 . . CASTLSSANTGELFF TGTGCCAGCACCCTCTCTAGCGCGAACACCGGGGAGCTGTTTTTT
TRBJ2-7 TRBV20-1 many TRBD2 CSASKTSARYEQYF TGCAGTGCTAGTAAAACTAGCGCCCGCTACGAGCAGTACTTC
TRBJ2-7 TRBV6-1 many . CASSRGLVYEQYF TGTGCCAGCAGTCGTGGACTGGTCTACGAGCAGTACTTC
TRBJ1-1 TRBV2 many . CASTGPFEAFF TGTGCCAGCACTGGACCGTTTGAAGCTTTCTTT
TRBJ1-3 TRBV2 few TRBD1 CASRNQGANTIYF TGTGCCAGCAGGAATCAGGGGGCAAACACCATATATTTT
TRBJ2-7 TRBV20-1 many TRBD2 CSASTSGGTEQYF TGCAGTGCTAGTACTAGCGGGGGGACCGAGCAGTACTTC
TRBJ2-7 TRBV6-1 many . CASSQGLRVGEQYF TGTGCCAGCAGTCAGGGACTGCGAGTCGGGGAGCAGTACTTC
TRBJ1-1 TRBV20-1 many . CSARVPWRGYAEAFF TGCAGTGCTAGAGTACCGTGGAGGGGGTACGCTGAAGCTTTCTTT
TRBJ1-2 TRBV6-1 few . CASRAPGINYGYTF TGTGCCAGCAGGGCTCCGGGTATCAACTATGGCTACACCTTC
TRBJ2-5 TRBV12-5 many . CASGLVAEQETQYF TGTGCTAGTGGTTTGGTGGCAGAGCAAGAGACCCAGTACTTC
TRBJ2-3 TRBV11-1 few . CASSTAGRWFTDTQYF TGTGCCAGCAGCACCGCGGGACGGTGGTTTACAGATACGCAGTATTTT
TRBJ1-5 TRBV18 few . CASSLAQNSNQPQHF TGTGCCAGCTCACTGGCACAGAATAGCAATCAGCCCCAGCATTTT
TRBJ1-1 TRBV6-1 . TRBD1 CASSGQGTNVGAFF TGTGCCAGCAGTGGACAGGGTACAAATGTTGGAGCTTTCTTT
TRBJ1-2 TRBV12-3/TRBV12-4 many . CASSLNDGGDGYTF TGTGCCAGCAGTTTAAACGACGGAGGGGATGGCTACACCTTC